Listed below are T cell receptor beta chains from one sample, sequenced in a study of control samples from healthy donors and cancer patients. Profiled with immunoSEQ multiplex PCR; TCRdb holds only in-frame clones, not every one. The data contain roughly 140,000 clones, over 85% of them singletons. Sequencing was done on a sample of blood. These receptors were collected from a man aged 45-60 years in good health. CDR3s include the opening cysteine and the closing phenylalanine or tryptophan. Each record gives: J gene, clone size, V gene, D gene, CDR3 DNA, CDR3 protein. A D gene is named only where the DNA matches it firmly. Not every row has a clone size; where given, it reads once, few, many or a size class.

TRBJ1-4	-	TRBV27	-	TGTGCCAGCGCGGGGAGTAATGAAAAACTGTTTTTT	CASAGSNEKLFF
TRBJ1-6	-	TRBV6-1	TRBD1	TGTGCCAGCAGTGTTATAGGACAGGGGAGAAATTCACCCCTCCACTTT	CASSVIGQGRNSPLHF
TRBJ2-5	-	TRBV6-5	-	TGTGCCAGCAAAAGGGGCAGGGTGGAGACCCAGTACTTC	CASKRGRVETQYF
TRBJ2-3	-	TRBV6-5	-	TGTGCCAGCAGTTCCCCCAATACGCAGTATTTT	CASSSPNTQYF
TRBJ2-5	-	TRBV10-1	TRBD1	TGCGCCAGCAGTGAGACCAGGGGGCGCGGAGAGACCCAGTACTTC	CASSETRGRGETQYF
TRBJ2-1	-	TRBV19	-	TGTGCCAGTAGTATGGGCAGCTGGGGTGAGCAGTTCTTC	CASSMGSWGEQFF
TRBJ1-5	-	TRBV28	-	TGTGCCAGCAGTTTAACAGGGAGACATAGCAATCAGCCCCAGCATTTT	CASSLTGRHSNQPQHF
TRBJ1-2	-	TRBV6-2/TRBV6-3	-	TGTGCCAGCAGTTACCCCCTCGGGTACTACACCTTC	CASSYPLGYYTF
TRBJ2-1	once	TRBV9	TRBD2	TGTGCCAGCAGCGTCCTAGCGGGAGGGCCAGGCAATGAGCAGTTCTTC	CASSVLAGGPGNEQFF
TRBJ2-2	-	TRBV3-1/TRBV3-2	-	TGTGCCAGCAGCCCGCGGACTTACACCGGGGAGCTGTTTTTT	CASSPRTYTGELFF
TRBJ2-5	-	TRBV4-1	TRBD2	TGCGCCAGCAGCCAAACTAGCGTATTCCTAGAGACCCAGTACTTC	CASSQTSVFLETQYF
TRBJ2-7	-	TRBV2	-	TGTGCCAGCAGTGAAGCGGGTAGGGAGCTAGCGTTCAGATATGAGCAGTACTTC	CASSEAGRELAFRYEQYF
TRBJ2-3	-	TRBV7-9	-	TGTGCCAGCAGCTCAGGGGCCTTAAGGGAAACAGATACGCAGTATTTT	CASSSGALRETDTQYF
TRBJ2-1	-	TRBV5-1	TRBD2	TGCGCCAGCAGCTTCCCGGGGGGCGCGACTAGCGGGACCTACAATGAGCAGTTCTTC	CASSFPGGATSGTYNEQFF
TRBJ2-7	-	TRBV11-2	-	TGTGCCAGCAGCTCCTCCTACGAGCAGTACTTC	CASSSSYEQYF
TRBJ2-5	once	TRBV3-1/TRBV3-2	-	TGTGCCAGCAGCACATTCGAGACCCAGTACTTC	CASSTFETQYF
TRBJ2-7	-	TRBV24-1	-	TGTGCCACCAGTGATTACGACCTCGAGCAGTACTTC	CATSDYDLEQYF
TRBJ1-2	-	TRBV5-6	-	TGTGCCAGCAGCTGGGGTGGAGGCTACACCTTC	CASSWGGGYTF
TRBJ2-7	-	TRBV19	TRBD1	TGTGCCAGTAGGGCTCCGGGACAGGGGAGCTCCTACGAGCAGTACTTC	CASRAPGQGSSYEQYF
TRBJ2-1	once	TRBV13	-	TGTGCCAGCAGCCGCAGTAGGAATGAGCAGTTCTTC	CASSRSRNEQFF
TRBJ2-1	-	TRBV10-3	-	TGTGCCATCAGTAATCTTGCTGAGCAGTTCTTC	CAISNLAEQFF
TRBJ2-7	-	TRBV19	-	TGTGCCAGTAGCCCCACTGGCCTTGACTCCTACGAGCAGTACTTC	CASSPTGLDSYEQYF
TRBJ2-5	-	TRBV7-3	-	TGTGCCAGCAGCTTTGGTGGGGTAGAGACCCAGTACTTC	CASSFGGVETQYF
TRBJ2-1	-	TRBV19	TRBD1	TGTGCCAGTCGTTACCCGGGACAGTCCTCTACGGGCGGCAGGGGGAATGAGCAGTTCTTC	CASRYPGQSSTGGRGNEQFF
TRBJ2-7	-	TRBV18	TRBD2	TGTGCCAGCTCATCGCTAGCGGGAGCCGAGCAGTACTTC	CASSSLAGAEQYF
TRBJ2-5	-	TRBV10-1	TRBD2	TGCGCCAGCAGTGACCGAGTTAGCGGGAGTCTGGAGACCCAGTACTTC	CASSDRVSGSLETQYF
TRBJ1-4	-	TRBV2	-	TGTGCCAGCAACAGGGTTGATGAAAAACTGTTTTTT	CASNRVDEKLFF
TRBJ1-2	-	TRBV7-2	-	TGTGCCAGCAGCTTAGAGGTCGGTGGGCAGATCTATGGCTACACCTTC	CASSLEVGGQIYGYTF
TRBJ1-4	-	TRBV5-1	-	TGCGCCAGCAGCTTGGGACCCCAGGGGACTAATGAAAAACTGTTTTTT	CASSLGPQGTNEKLFF
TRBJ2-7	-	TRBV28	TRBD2	TGTGCCAGCAGTTCGGGACTAGCGGGTCAGTACGAGCAGTACTTC	CASSSGLAGQYEQYF
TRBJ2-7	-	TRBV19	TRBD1	TGTGCCAGTAGCAGAACCGGGACAGCTCCTCCCGAGCAGTACTTC	CASSRTGTAPPEQYF
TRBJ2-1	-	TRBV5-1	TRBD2	TGCGCCAGCAGCTTGATAGCGGGAGCCTACAATGAGCAGTTCTTC	CASSLIAGAYNEQFF
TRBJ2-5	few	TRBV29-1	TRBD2	TGCAGCGCCCATAGCGGGAGCCGGGAGACCCAGTACTTC	CSAHSGSRETQYF
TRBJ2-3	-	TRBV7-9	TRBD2	TGTGCCAGCAGCTTAGGGGAGGGTCCCAGCACAGATACGCAGTATTTT	CASSLGEGPSTDTQYF